Shown below are 30 T cell receptor beta chains from a single sample sequenced in a study of OX40 agonist ivuxolimab in advanced cancers. The table came from immunoSEQ multiplex PCR; TCRdb's copy has only in-frame clones and leaves some out. The sample has some 25,000 clones; 75% to 80% are singletons. Specimen: CD4+ or CD8+ T cells sorted from blood, collected in a trial of the OX40 agonist ivuxolimab. The origin of the receptors is an adult with an advanced solid tumor such as melanoma, head and neck, liver or kidney cancer.

This clone was observed once. The V call is TRBV4-3, the J call TRBJ2-7; TRBD1 aligns across 10 bases. V was clipped by 4 bases and J by 2 bases; unmatched bases: 5. The CDR3 has 15 amino acids. The germline gives CDR1 LGHNA, CDR2 YSLEER. CDR3 residues: CASSPPGQGPYEQYF. CDR3 DNA: TGCGCCAGCAGCCCGCCGGGACAGGGGCCCTACGAGCAGTACTTC.

The chain joins TRBV2 to TRBJ1-4, with a weak D call TRBD1 (6 bases). This CDR3 contains 13 residues. V shed 6 bases and J shed 3 bases, with 8 bases lying between them. Germline loops: CDR1 SNHLY, CDR2 FYNNEI. Written as DNA, the CDR3 is TGTGCCAGCAGGGACAGCTCTAATGAAAAACTGTTTTTT. This codes for CASRDSSNEKLFF.

The V gene is TRBV19, the J gene TRBJ2-3; D remains ambiguous. V was clipped by 0 bases and J by 6 bases, with 10 bases between them. CDR1 is LNHDA and CDR2 is SQIVND in the germline V gene (reference sequence). CDR3 length: 14 amino acids. CDR3 sequence (DNA): TGTGCCAGTAGTATAGATCGGCCTGCGGATACGCAGTATTTT. The encoded protein is CASSIDRPADTQYF.

The rearrangement links TRBV19 to TRBJ2-2, with 7 bases aligning to TRBD2. Losses at the gene ends were 5 bases for V and 2 bases for J; bases not matched to a gene: 20. The CDR3 is 20 amino acids. Germline loops: CDR1 LNHDA, CDR2 SQIVND (reference sequence). CDR3 region: CASSVLPPGLHQKNTGELFF. The CDR3 nucleotides are TGTGCCAGTAGTGTTTTGCCCCCGGGACTACACCAAAAAAACACCGGGGAGCTGTTTTTT.

The chain combines TRBV5-1 with TRBJ2-5, with D perhaps TRBD2 (6 bases). CDR1 SGHRS and CDR2 YFSETQ come from the germline V gene. The CDR3 length is 14 residues. V lost 1 base and J 4 bases, leaving 11 bases between the germline ends. The CDR3 protein is CASSLRRGGETQYF. CDR3 nucleotides: TGCGCCAGCAGCTTGAGGAGGGGAGGAGAGACCCAGTACTTC.

This clone was counted a single time. This rearrangement joins TRBV4-2 to TRBJ2-1; perhaps TRBD1 as D (5 bases). Between the trimmed V and J ends, which lost 4 bases and 2 bases, there was a span of 6 bases. Germline V gene lookup returns CDR1 LGHNA and CDR2 YNFKEQ. The CDR3 covers 13 residues. The chain's CDR3 is CASSPTAYNEQFF. The CDR3 DNA reads TGTGCCAGCAGCCCGACAGCCTACAATGAGCAGTTCTTC.

This clone was seen more than once but under ten times. The chain has TRBV6-1 and TRBJ1-1; D is unclear. The germline V and J ends were trimmed by 2 bases and 8 bases, with 15 bases remaining between them. The CDR3 spans 14 residues. CDR1 is MNHNS and CDR2 is SASEGT in the germline V gene. This CDR3 is CASSENGVGREAFF. The CDR3 DNA follows: TGTGCCAGCAGTGAAAATGGTGTGGGCCGGGAAGCTTTCTTT.

V gene TRBV6-5 combines with J gene TRBJ2-2; TRBD1 is a possible D gene (5 bases). V was pared by 4 bases and J by 1 base, with 10 bases between. The CDR3 extends over 15 amino acids. Germline V CDR1 and CDR2: MNHEY, SVGAGI. CDR3 nucleotide sequence: TGTGCCAGCAGTTGGGGCCGACAGAACACCGGGGAGCTGTTTTTT. Its protein is CASSWGRQNTGELFF.

The table lists this clone with a count of one. This chain uses TRBV19 with TRBJ1-5; D remains unclear. The length of the CDR3 is 15 residues. The germline V gene has CDR1 LNHDA and CDR2 SQIVND (reference sequence). Between the trimmed V and J ends, which lost 1 base and 5 bases, there was a span of 12 bases. The CDR3 DNA is TGTGCCAGTAGTATAGGGGCGAGGAACTATCAGCCCCAGCATTTT. Its translation is CASSIGARNYQPQHF.

The gene calls are TRBV27 and TRBJ1-4, with TRBD1 matching 10 bases. With 3 bases clipped from V and 5 bases from J, the junction kept 6 bases outside the gene matches. The CDR3 has 16 residues. From germline, CDR1 is MNHEY and CDR2 SMNVEV (reference sequence). In nucleotides, the CDR3 is TGTGCCAGCAGTTTTTGGACAGGGGGAACAAATGAAAAACTGTTTTTT. This codes for CASSFWTGGTNEKLFF. Variable domain in full (rest from reference TRBV27 and TRBJ1-4): EAQVTQNPRYLITVTGKKLTVTCSQNMNHEYMSWYRQDPGLGLRQIYYSMNVEVTDKGDVPEGYKVSRKEKRNFPLILESPSPNQTSLYFCASSFWTGGTNEKLFFGSGTQLSVL.

The chain is built from TRBV14 and TRBJ2-1; D uncertain. Germline V gives CDR1 SGHDN, CDR2 FVKESK. The CDR3 consists of 14 residues. V was trimmed by 4 bases and J by 8 bases, leaving 15 bases between them. The chain's CDR3 is CASSRFSPYDEQFF. The CDR3 nucleotides read TGTGCCAGCAGCCGATTCTCCCCTTACGATGAGCAGTTCTTC.

V is TRBV9 and J is TRBJ2-3; perhaps TRBD1 as D (8 bases). CDR1 is SGDLS and CDR2 is YYNGEE in the germline V gene. V lost 3 bases, J lost 1 base, and 18 bases lay in between. The CDR3 sequence is 17 residues long. Here the CDR3 DNA reads TGTGCCAGCAGCGAGGGGGGGACAGGTTTTCGCACAGATACGCAGTATTTT. Residues: CASSEGGTGFRTDTQYF.

The chain uses TRBV7-9 and TRBJ1-2, with a tentative D call TRBD1 (6 bases). Germline V gene data show CDR1 as SEHNR and CDR2 as FQNEAQ (reference sequence). The CDR3 covers 13 residues. V was pared by 2 bases and J by 8 bases, with 12 bases between. In DNA, the CDR3 is TGTGCCAGCAGCTTACGGGACATTGAGGGCTACACCTTC. It is translated as CASSLRDIEGYTF.

Only one count was recorded for this clone. The V gene is TRBV6-5, the J gene TRBJ2-7; the D is unclear. Germline-derived CDR1 and CDR2 are MNHEY and SVGAGI. The CDR3 has 10 amino acids. Trimming took off 8 bases at V and 6 bases at J, with 8 bases between the two ends. The CDR3, as DNA: TGTGCCAGCGGTTCCGGCGAGCAGTACTTC. Protein sequence: CASGSGEQYF.

The rearrangement joins TRBV7-2 to TRBJ2-1, with D hard to call. From germline, CDR1 is SGHTA and CDR2 FQGNSA. The V end was cut by 0 bases, the J end by 6 bases, with 6 bases between. This CDR3 is 13 amino acids long. CDR3: CASSLASGNEQFF. CDR3 DNA: TGTGCCAGCAGCTTAGCGAGTGGCAATGAGCAGTTCTTC.

J is TRBJ2-1 and V is TRBV6-1, with 12 bases matching TRBD2. Germline V CDR1 and CDR2: MNHNS, SASEGT. After removal of 4 bases from V and 0 bases from J, the junction contained 10 bases not matched to a gene. The CDR3 sequence is 19 residues long. As DNA, the CDR3 is TGTGCCAGCAGTGGCTACGGGACTAGCGGGTTTAGCTCCTACAATGAGCAGTTCTTC. Amino acid sequence: CASSGYGTSGFSSYNEQFF.

This clone showed up just once. The chain has TRBV7-2 and TRBJ2-7; TRBD1 or TRBD2 may be the D gene (5 bases each). The CDR3 extends over 12 amino acids. V was trimmed by 3 bases and J by 2 bases, leaving 5 bases between them. The germline V gene has CDR1 SGHTA and CDR2 FQGNSA. The chain's CDR3 is CASSLGAYEQYF. DNA for the CDR3: TGTGCCAGCAGCTTGGGGGCCTACGAGCAGTACTTC.

The genes are TRBV9 and TRBJ1-2; no clear D. V was cut by 0 bases and J by 8 bases, with 11 bases left in between. CDR3 size: 13 residues. Germline CDR1 is SGDLS and CDR2 is YYNGEE. CDR3 sequence (DNA): TGTGCCAGCAGCGTAGGAGAAGGGAACGGCTACACCTTC. As protein: CASSVGEGNGYTF.

The rearrangement links TRBV6-4 to TRBJ2-1, with a tentative D call TRBD1 (5 bases). The CDR3 extends over 16 amino acids. V was cut by 0 bases and J by 1 base, with 10 bases left in between. The germline V gene encodes CDR1 MRHNA and CDR2 SNTAGT. In nucleotides, the CDR3 is TGTGCCAGCAGTGACTCGGTAGGGGTTTCCTACAATGAGCAGTTCTTC. This codes for CASSDSVGVSYNEQFF.

The rearrangement uses TRBV5-1 and TRBJ1-3; D remains unclear. This CDR3 is built from 16 residues. Germline CDR1 reads SGHRS; CDR2 reads YFSETQ. The V gene lost 4 bases and the J gene lost 0 bases, with 14 bases spanning the gap. The CDR3 DNA reads TGCGCCAGCAGCCCCACAGAGTCCGGCTCTGGAAACACCATATATTTT. The encoded protein is CASSPTESGSGNTIYF.

CDR3 nucleotides: TGTGCCAGCAGCACCAGACAGGGCCACCAGCCCCAGCATTTT. The encoded protein is CASSTRQGHQPQHF. The V call is TRBV6-5, the J call TRBJ1-5; TRBD1 aligns across 7 bases. The CDR3 is 14 amino acids. Germline V gives CDR1 MNHEY, CDR2 SVGAGI. After removal of 6 bases from V and 7 bases from J, the junction contained 9 bases not matched to a gene.

The chain couples TRBV6-4 to TRBJ2-1; the match to TRBD2 covers 10 bases. Germline-derived CDR1 and CDR2 are MRHNA and SNTAGT. The CDR3 spans 16 residues. V dropped 3 bases and J dropped 7; count of bases not matched to a gene: 9. The CDR3: CASSEQERGGWNEQFF. The CDR3 DNA is TGTGCCAGCAGTGAACAGGAGCGGGGGGGCTGGAATGAGCAGTTCTTC.

This sequence joins TRBV27 and TRBJ2-7; the D is unclear. Germline CDR1 MNHEY, CDR2 SMNVEV (reference sequence). V gave up 3 bases and J gave up 3 bases, with 9 bases separating them. The CDR3 is 13 amino acids. The CDR3 sequence is CASSFGENYEQYF. CDR3 nucleotide sequence: TGTGCCAGCAGTTTTGGCGAGAACTACGAGCAGTACTTC.

CDR3 residues: CASSLRQDTGELFF. DNA of the CDR3: TGTGCCAGCAGCTTAAGACAGGACACCGGGGAGCTGTTTTTT. The chain combines TRBV7-9 with TRBJ2-2; tentative D call: TRBD1 (6 bases). Trimming removed 2 bases at V and 3 bases at J, with 7 bases between. Looked up from germline, CDR1 is SEHNR and CDR2 is FQNEAQ (reference sequence). CDR3 size: 14 residues.

This rearrangement joins TRBV25-1 to TRBJ2-3, with D perhaps matching TRBD2 (5 bases). V lost 7 bases and J lost 6, with 26 bases in between. The CDR3 covers 17 residues. The germline gives CDR1 MGHDK, CDR2 SYGVNS. The CDR3 loop reads CASTSLEKEAQSDTQYF. CDR3 coding DNA: TGTGCCAGCACCTCCCTTGAGAAGGAGGCGCAGTCGGATACGCAGTATTTT.

The chain carries TRBV11-1 and TRBJ2-5, with 8 bases lining up with TRBD1. This CDR3 comprises 16 residues. CDR1 and CDR2 from the germline V gene are SGHAT and FQDESV (reference sequence). Trimming at V came to 1 base and at J to 5 bases, leaving 9 bases not matched to a gene. Written as DNA, the CDR3 is TGTGCCAGCAGCTTAGACCCCAGGGGGCGCGGGGAGACCCAGTACTTC. The encoded protein is CASSLDPRGRGETQYF.

This sequence joins TRBV7-9 and TRBJ2-1; the D gene is possibly TRBD1 (6 bases). CDR3 length equals 14 residues. V was pared by 3 bases and J by 7 bases, with 13 bases between. The germline V gene has CDR1 SEHNR and CDR2 FQNEAQ (reference sequence). The CDR3 region has the DNA TGTGCCAGCAGCTTGCCAGGGGATAGGAATGAGCAGTTCTTC. Its protein product is CASSLPGDRNEQFF.

This sequence joins TRBV2 and TRBJ2-2; TRBD2 is a possible D gene (6 bases). The length of the CDR3 is 16 residues. In germline, CDR1 is SNHLY, CDR2 FYNNEI. V lost 3 bases to trimming and J lost 5 bases, with 16 bases between them. CDR3 amino acids: CASSDRGRFDTGELFF. The CDR3 DNA sequence: TGTGCCAGCAGTGATCGTGGGAGGTTCGATACCGGGGAGCTGTTTTTT. Full variable domain (outside the CDR3, taken from reference TRBV2 and TRBJ2-2): EPEVTQTPSHQVTQMGQEVILRCVPISNHLYFYWYRQILGQKVEFLVSFYNNEISEKSEIFDDQFSVERPDGSNFTLKIRSTKLEDSAMYFCASSDRGRFDTGELFFGEGSRLTVL.

V gene TRBV9 combines with J gene TRBJ2-7; 10 bases are shared with TRBD2. J lost 0 bases, V lost 4 bases, and 1 base had no gene match. This CDR3 is 14 amino acids long. From germline, CDR1 is SGDLS and CDR2 YYNGEE. The CDR3 loop is CASSPSGGSYEQYF. DNA of the CDR3: TGTGCCAGCAGCCCTAGCGGGGGCTCCTACGAGCAGTACTTC.

The V call is TRBV7-9, the J call TRBJ1-5; D is uncertain. This CDR3 comprises 13 residues. With 6 bases removed from V and 5 bases from J, the gap between germline ends came to 11 bases. The germline CDR1 and CDR2 sequences are SEHNR and FQNEAQ (reference sequence). The CDR3 spells CASRPSLHQPQHF. In DNA form, the CDR3 reads TGTGCCAGCAGGCCCAGCCTGCATCAGCCCCAGCATTTT.